A single sample is the source of the 28 T cell receptor beta chains below, sequenced in a study of breast tumors, draining lymph nodes, adjacent tissues. Axillary draining lymph nodes of breast cancer patients supplied the node samples. Using its own MiXCR run on the multiplex PCR reads, TCRdb lists one record per CDR3 protein. The data contain around 130,000 distinct CDR3 sequences, 21% of them singletons. Sequenced: axillary lymph node tissue. The receptors come from a female donor with breast cancer. Some clones in this sample may be carry-over from other donors' samples.

This clonotype was counted many times. The DNA of the CDR3 is TGTGCCAGCAGCCAATTTGCGTTTACCTACGAGCAGTACTTC. As protein: CASSQFAFTYEQYF. V is TRBV3-1 and J is TRBJ2-7; no clear D gene. The CDR3 extends over 14 amino acids. The germline V and J ends were trimmed by 2 bases and 2 bases, with 10 bases remaining between them. CDR1 and CDR2 from the germline V gene are LGHDT and YNNKEL (reference sequence).

This clonotype was recorded once. This may stem from a read error, because a much larger clone lies one nucleotide away. V gene TRBV19 combines with J gene TRBJ2-7, with 8 bases aligning to TRBD2. CDR1 and CDR2 from the germline V gene are LNHDA and SQIVND (reference sequence). The CDR3 runs to 14 residues. CDR3 coding DNA: TGTGCCAGTAGTCAAACGGGGGGGTCCTGCGAGCAGTACTTC. This translates into CASSQTGGSCEQYF. Filled out from reference TRBV19 and TRBJ2-7, the complete variable domain reads DGGITQSPKYLFRKEGQNVTLSCEQNLNHDAMYWYRQDPGQGLRLIYYSQIVNDFQKGDIAEGYSVSREKKESFPLTVTSAQKNPTAFYLCASSQTGGSCEQYFGPGTRLTVT.

This clonotype was observed many times. V is TRBV20-1 and J is TRBJ2-7; TRBD1 agrees at 7 bases. V was pared by 3 bases and J by 2 bases, with 4 bases of the junction left unmatched. There are 13 residues in the CDR3. Germline CDR1 is DFQATT and CDR2 is SNEGSKA (reference sequence). The CDR3 sequence is CSASQGVAYEQYF. In nucleotides, the CDR3 is TGCAGTGCTAGTCAGGGGGTTGCCTACGAGCAGTACTTC.

As to this clonotype: Possible read error: a much larger clone is one base away. The rearrangement joins TRBV5-1 to TRBJ2-2; D is tentatively TRBD1 or TRBD2 (5 bases each). The germline V gene encodes CDR1 SGHRS and CDR2 YFSETQ. This CDR3 comprises 12 residues. In nucleotides, the CDR3 is TGCGCCAGCAGCAATGGGAGAGGGGAGCTGTCTTTT. Protein sequence: CASSNGRGELSF.

This clonotype has ten or more counts. The chain combines TRBV27 with TRBJ2-7; TRBD2 aligns across 9 bases. V trimming: 2 bases; J trimming: 5 bases; junction bases outside the gene matches: 4. Germline V gene data show CDR1 as MNHEY and CDR2 as SMNVEV (reference sequence). There are 14 residues in the CDR3. The CDR3 DNA reads TGTGCCAGCAGTTTAACTAGCGGGTTCCACGAGCAGTACTTC. Protein sequence: CASSLTSGFHEQYF.

This clonotype was detected ten times or more. This chain connects TRBV13 to TRBJ2-3; no definite D call. Per the germline V gene, CDR1 is PRHDT and CDR2 is FYEKMQ (reference sequence). V dropped 1 base and J dropped 1 base, with 9 bases sitting between them. The CDR3 runs to 15 residues. The CDR3 DNA reads TGTGCCAGCAGCTTAGTAAGTCCACGCACAGATACGCAGTATTTT. This encodes CASSLVSPRTDTQYF.

This chain uses TRBV11-3 with TRBJ2-3; D is uncertain. This CDR3 region has 13 residues. The germline CDR1 and CDR2 sequences are SGHNT and YENEEA. V lost 1 base, J lost 2 bases, and 4 bases lay in between. CDR3 DNA sequence: TGTGCCAGCAGCTTAGGTATCACAGATACGCAGTATTTT. Its translation: CASSLGITDTQYF.

Ten or more counts support this clonotype. This chain joins TRBV20-1 and TRBJ2-7; 12 bases align to TRBD2. The germline V gene has CDR1 DFQATT and CDR2 SNEGSKA (reference sequence). The V segment lost 5 bases and the J segment 3 bases; nucleotides outside the gene matches: 5. The CDR3 loop spans 14 amino acids. CDR3 nucleotide sequence: TGCAGTGCTCCCGGGACTAGCGGGTTCTACGAGCAGTACTTC. Translating gives CSAPGTSGFYEQYF.

This clonotype was picked up many times. This chain connects TRBV10-3 to TRBJ2-3; TRBD1 or TRBD2 may be the D gene (5 bases each). The CDR3 spans 13 residues. Germline CDR1 is ENHRY and CDR2 is SYGVKD. Trimming removed 2 bases at V and 7 bases at J, with 10 bases between. CDR3 residues: CAISESWGNTQYF. CDR3 bases: TGTGCCATCAGTGAGAGTTGGGGGAATACGCAGTATTTT.

This clonotype was picked up many times. V and J are TRBV19 and TRBJ2-1, with TRBD2 matching over 12 bases. There are 17 residues in the CDR3. Germline loops: CDR1 LNHDA, CDR2 SQIVND (reference sequence). V dropped 7 bases and J dropped 7; count of bases not matched to a gene: 14. The CDR3 DNA sequence: TGTGCCAGTACCCGGCTGTGGCTAGCGGGAGGGTGGAATGAGCAGTTCTTC. Translating it yields CASTRLWLAGGWNEQFF.

Turning to this clonotype: Possible read error: a much larger clone is one base away. The chain has TRBV5-6 and TRBJ1-3; 8 bases line up with TRBD1. The CDR3 is 16 residues long. CDR1 is SGHDT and CDR2 is YYEEEE in the germline V gene. Here the CDR3 reads CASSSVGTGTGDTIYF. CDR3 DNA: TGTGCCAGCAGCTCAGTTGGGACAGGTACTGGAGACACCATATATTTT.

Many counts were recorded for this clonotype. V usage is TRBV7-9 and J usage is TRBJ1-4, with D unresolved. The CDR3 length is 13 residues. Per the germline V gene, CDR1 is SEHNR and CDR2 is FQNEAQ (reference sequence). Trimming cost V 2 bases and J 3 bases, with 4 bases left between them. CDR3 nucleotides: TGTGCCAGCAGCTTACACTCTAATGAAAAACTGTTTTTT. This codes for CASSLHSNEKLFF.

This clonotype showed up many times. V gene TRBV20-1 combines with J gene TRBJ2-7; 10 positions match TRBD2. V trimming: 5 bases; J trimming: 4 bases; junction bases outside the gene matches: 5. This CDR3 comprises 13 residues. Germline V gene sequence: CDR1 DFQATT, CDR2 SNEGSKA (reference sequence). The CDR3 loop reads CSAAGLADYEQYF. CDR3 DNA sequence: TGCAGTGCTGCCGGACTAGCGGATTACGAGCAGTACTTC.

There are many counts of this clonotype. The V gene is TRBV19, the J gene TRBJ2-5, with 14 bases aligning to TRBD2. The trim removed 6 bases at V and 5 bases at J, leaving 8 bases unmatched. The CDR3 contains 16 residues. The germline CDR1 and CDR2 sequences are LNHDA and SQIVND (reference sequence). This chain's CDR3 is CASRVSGTSGSETQYF. CDR3 DNA sequence: TGTGCCAGTAGAGTTTCCGGGACTAGCGGGAGCGAGACCCAGTACTTC.

This clonotype appeared many times. V and J are TRBV9 and TRBJ2-3; TRBD1 might be the D (6 bases). The CDR3 extends over 13 amino acids. Between the trimmed V and J ends, which lost 3 bases and 4 bases, there was a span of 9 bases. Per the germline V gene, CDR1 is SGDLS and CDR2 is YYNGEE. The CDR3 DNA sequence: TGTGCCAGCAGCGCGGACAGCCCAGATACGCAGTATTTT. This gives the protein CASSADSPDTQYF.

In this sample, this clonotype turned up many times. V gene TRBV15 combines with J gene TRBJ2-5; D remains ambiguous. The length of the CDR3 is 11 residues. The ends were cut back, 5 bases at V and 10 bases at J, with 11 bases in the middle. Per germline, CDR1 LNHNV and CDR2 YYDKDF (reference sequence). The CDR3 DNA follows: TGTGCCACCAGCTCAACAGCCGTCCAGTACTTC. This encodes CATSSTAVQYF.

This clonotype has a count of ten or more. The chain employs TRBV24-1 and TRBJ2-7, with D tentatively TRBD2 (5 bases). This CDR3 region has 14 residues. Germline values: CDR1 KGHDR, CDR2 SFDVKD. V gave up 11 bases and J gave up 7 bases, with 23 bases separating them. The CDR3 nucleotides read TGTGCCAGGGAGTCCGGGCCTTTCTCCGTGGAGCAGTACTTC. This encodes CARESGPFSVEQYF.

Notes on this clonotype: A much larger clone lies one base from this, so it may be a read error. V is TRBV5-4 and J is TRBJ2-1; possible D gene TRBD1, 6 bases. V was cut by 6 bases and J by 9 bases, with 16 bases left in between. The CDR3 has 13 residues. The germline gives CDR1 SGHNT, CDR2 YYREEE (reference sequence). The CDR3, as DNA: TGTGCCAGCAACCAACTTATGGACAGTGAGCAGTTCTTC. Its protein is CASNQLMDSEQFF.

The table lists this clonotype with many counts. V and J are TRBV28 and TRBJ2-7; 11 nucleotides align to TRBD2. The CDR3 covers 17 residues. Looked up from germline, CDR1 is MDHEN and CDR2 is SYDVKM. V gave up 4 bases and J gave up 2 bases; unmatched junction bases: 10. The CDR3: CASSSQLAGEGTYEQYF. Written as DNA, the CDR3 is TGTGCCAGCAGTTCCCAACTAGCGGGAGAGGGAACCTACGAGCAGTACTTC.

In the case of this clonotype: A read error may explain this, as a much larger clone is one base away. This CDR3 fails to terminate in the conserved phenylalanine or tryptophan, so it likely reflects a read error. V and J are TRBV6-1 and TRBJ1-2, with TRBD1 identical over 7 bases. The CDR3 runs to 14 residues. Germline CDR1 is MNHNS and CDR2 is SASEGT. The J segment lost 5 bases and the V segment lost 4 bases, leaving 7 bases of the junction unmatched. CDR3 nucleotides: TGTGCCAGCAGTGCTTCCGGGACAGCATATGGCTACACCCTC. Its protein is CASSASGTAYGYTL.

The table lists this clonotype with many counts. The chain links TRBV24-1 to TRBJ2-5; 7 bases line up with TRBD2. J lost 5 bases, V lost 4 bases, and 6 bases had no gene match. CDR1 and CDR2 from the germline V gene are KGHDR and SFDVKD. This CDR3 has 14 amino acids. The DNA for the CDR3 is TGTGCCACCAGTGACTCCACTAGCGCGGAGACCCAGTACTTC. Translation: CATSDSTSAETQYF.

This clonotype was counted many times. The chain links TRBV9 to TRBJ2-1; 11 bases agree with TRBD2. V lost 5 bases, J lost 7 bases, and 8 bases stayed unmatched. This CDR3 contains 15 residues. Germline loops: CDR1 SGDLS, CDR2 YYNGEE. The CDR3: CASRPTGLADNEQFF. The CDR3, as DNA: TGTGCCAGCAGACCCACGGGACTAGCGGATAATGAGCAGTTCTTC.

This clonotype has ten or more counts. The chain recombines TRBV7-8 with TRBJ2-5; 7 bases are shared with TRBD2. This CDR3 has 14 amino acids. Germline V lookup: CDR1 SGHVS, CDR2 FQNEAQ. The V segment lost 3 bases and the J segment 4 bases; nucleotides outside the gene matches: 5. The CDR3 is CASSFSAGAETQYF. The CDR3 DNA reads TGTGCCAGCAGCTTTTCGGCGGGAGCAGAGACCCAGTACTTC.

V and J are TRBV6-1 and TRBJ2-5, with 8 bases identical to TRBD2. Germline trimming cut 6 bases from V and 4 bases from J; bases unmatched to any gene: 4. Looked up from germline, CDR1 is MNHNS and CDR2 is SASEGT. There are 13 residues in the CDR3. The CDR3 is CASRKAGVETQYF. CDR3 coding DNA: TGTGCCAGCAGGAAAGCGGGAGTAGAGACCCAGTACTTC.

In the case of this clonotype: This could be a read error, since a much larger clone is one nucleotide away. The J gene is TRBJ2-7, the V gene TRBV27; tentative D call: TRBD2 (6 bases). This CDR3 spans 15 amino acids. CDR1 is MNHEY and CDR2 is SMNVEV in the germline V gene (reference sequence). The CDR3 region has the DNA TGTGCCAGCAGTTTTACGGTCGGGAGTCCCTACGAGCGGTACTTC. It yields the protein CASSFTVGSPYERYF.

This clonotype was detected many times. The chain has TRBV4-1 and TRBJ1-5; no definite D call. From germline, CDR1 is MGHRA and CDR2 YSYEKL. CDR3 length: 16 amino acids. Trimming removed 0 bases from V and 0 bases from J, with 9 bases in between. CDR3 loop: CASSQDGRGSNQPQHF. DNA of the CDR3: TGCGCCAGCAGCCAAGATGGGCGGGGTAGCAATCAGCCCCAGCATTTT.

This clonotype came up many times. The gene calls are TRBV7-9 and TRBJ2-7, with 7 bases identical to TRBD2. The CDR3 spans 13 residues. The germline V gene encodes CDR1 SEHNR and CDR2 FQNEAQ (reference sequence). V lost 3 bases, J lost 7 bases, and 6 bases stayed unmatched. The CDR3: CASSFLGEGEQYF. CDR3 in DNA: TGTGCCAGCAGCTTCCTCGGGGAGGGAGAGCAGTACTTC.

This clonotype was observed at least ten times. This chain uses TRBV11-2 with TRBJ2-3; D not resolved. Germline V gene sequence: CDR1 SGHAT, CDR2 FQNNGV. This CDR3 contains 16 residues. The ends were cut back, 5 bases at V and 2 bases at J, with 17 bases in the middle. The CDR3 protein is CASSPPGYPLTDTQYF. The DNA for the CDR3 is TGTGCCAGCAGCCCCCCCGGGTACCCCCTCACAGATACGCAGTATTTT.